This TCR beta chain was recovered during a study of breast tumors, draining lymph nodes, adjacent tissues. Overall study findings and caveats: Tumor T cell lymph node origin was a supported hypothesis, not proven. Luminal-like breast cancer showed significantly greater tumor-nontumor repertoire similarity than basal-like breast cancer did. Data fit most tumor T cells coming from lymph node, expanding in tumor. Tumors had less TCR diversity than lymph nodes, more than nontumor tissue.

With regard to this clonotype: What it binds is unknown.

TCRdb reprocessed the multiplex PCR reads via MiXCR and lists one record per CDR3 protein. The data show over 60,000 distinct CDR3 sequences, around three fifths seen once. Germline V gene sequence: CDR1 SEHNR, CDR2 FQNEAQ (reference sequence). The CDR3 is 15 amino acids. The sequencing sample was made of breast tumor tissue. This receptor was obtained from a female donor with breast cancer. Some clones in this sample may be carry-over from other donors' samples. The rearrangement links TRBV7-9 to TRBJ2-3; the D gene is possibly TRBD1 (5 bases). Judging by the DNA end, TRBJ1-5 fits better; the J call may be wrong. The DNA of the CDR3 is TGTGCCAGCAGCTTGGGGACCAGCGGACAAGATACGCAGCATTTT. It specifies CASSLGTSGQDTQHF.